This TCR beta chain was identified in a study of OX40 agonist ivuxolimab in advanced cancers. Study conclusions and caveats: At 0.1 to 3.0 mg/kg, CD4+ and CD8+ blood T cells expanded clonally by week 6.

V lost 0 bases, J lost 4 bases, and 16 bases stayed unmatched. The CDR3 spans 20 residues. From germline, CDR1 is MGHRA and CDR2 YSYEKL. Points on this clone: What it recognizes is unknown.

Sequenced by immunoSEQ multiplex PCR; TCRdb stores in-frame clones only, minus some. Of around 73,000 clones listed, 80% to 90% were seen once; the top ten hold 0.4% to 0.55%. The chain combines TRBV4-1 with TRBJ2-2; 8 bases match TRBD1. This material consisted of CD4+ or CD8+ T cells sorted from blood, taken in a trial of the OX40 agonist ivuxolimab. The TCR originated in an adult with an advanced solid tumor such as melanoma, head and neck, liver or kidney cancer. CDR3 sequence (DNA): TGCGCCAGCAGCCAAGAGGGTGGTTTTAGCAGGACAGGGACCACCGGGGAGCTGTTTTTT. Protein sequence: CASSQEGGFSRTGTTGELFF.